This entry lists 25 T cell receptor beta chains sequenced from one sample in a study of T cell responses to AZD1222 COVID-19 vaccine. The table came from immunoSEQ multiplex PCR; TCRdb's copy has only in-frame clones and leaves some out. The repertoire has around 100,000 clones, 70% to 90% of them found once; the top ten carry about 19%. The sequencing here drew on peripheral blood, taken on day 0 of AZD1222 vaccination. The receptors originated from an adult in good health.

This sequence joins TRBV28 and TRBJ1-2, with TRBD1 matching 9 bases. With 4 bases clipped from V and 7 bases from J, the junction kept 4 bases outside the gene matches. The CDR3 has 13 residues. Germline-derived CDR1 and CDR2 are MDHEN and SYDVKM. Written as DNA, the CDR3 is TGTGCCAGCAGTTCCGGACAGGGGAGTGGCTACACCTTC. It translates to CASSSGQGSGYTF.

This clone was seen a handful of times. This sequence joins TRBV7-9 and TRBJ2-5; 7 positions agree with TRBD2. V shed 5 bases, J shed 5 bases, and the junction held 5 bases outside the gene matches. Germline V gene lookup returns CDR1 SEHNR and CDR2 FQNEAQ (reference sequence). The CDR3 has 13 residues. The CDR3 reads CASSPGRGETQYF. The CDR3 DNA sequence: TGTGCCAGCAGCCCGGGGAGGGGTGAGACCCAGTACTTC. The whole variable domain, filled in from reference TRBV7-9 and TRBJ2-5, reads DTGVSQNPRHKITKRGQNVTFRCDPISEHNRLYWYRQTLGQGPEFLTYFQNEAQLEKSRLLSDRFSAERPKGSFSTLEIQRTEQGDSAMYLCASSPGRGETQYFGPGTRLLVL.

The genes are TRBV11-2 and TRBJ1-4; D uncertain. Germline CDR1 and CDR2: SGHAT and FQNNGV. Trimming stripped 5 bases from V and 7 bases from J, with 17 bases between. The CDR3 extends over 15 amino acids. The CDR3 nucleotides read TGTGCCAGCAGCCCCACACCGGGGTCGAGTGAAAAACTGTTTTTT. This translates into CASSPTPGSSEKLFF.

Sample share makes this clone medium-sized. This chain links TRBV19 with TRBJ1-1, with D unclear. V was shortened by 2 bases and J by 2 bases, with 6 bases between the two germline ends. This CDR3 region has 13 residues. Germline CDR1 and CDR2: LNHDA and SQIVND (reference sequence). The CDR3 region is CASSISVNTEAFF. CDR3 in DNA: TGTGCCAGTAGTATATCAGTAAACACTGAAGCTTTCTTT.

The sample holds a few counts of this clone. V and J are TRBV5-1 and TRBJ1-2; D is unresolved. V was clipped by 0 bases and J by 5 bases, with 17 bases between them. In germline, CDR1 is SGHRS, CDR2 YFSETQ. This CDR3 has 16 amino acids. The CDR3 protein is CASSLGGSRTVYGYTF. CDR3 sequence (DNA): TGCGCCAGCAGCTTGGGAGGTAGCAGGACTGTATATGGCTACACCTTC.

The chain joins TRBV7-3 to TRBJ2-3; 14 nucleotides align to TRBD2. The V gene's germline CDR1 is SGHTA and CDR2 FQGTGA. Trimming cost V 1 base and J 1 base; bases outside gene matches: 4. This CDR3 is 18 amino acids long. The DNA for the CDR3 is TGTGCCAGCAGCTTAAGGCCGGGACTAGCGGGGGGCACAGATACGCAGTATTTT. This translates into CASSLRPGLAGGTDTQYF.

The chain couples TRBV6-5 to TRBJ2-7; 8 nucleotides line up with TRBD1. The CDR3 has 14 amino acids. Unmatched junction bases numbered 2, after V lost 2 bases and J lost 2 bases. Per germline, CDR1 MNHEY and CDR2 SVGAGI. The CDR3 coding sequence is TGTGCCAGCAGTTACCAGGGGGCCCCCTACGAGCAGTACTTC. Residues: CASSYQGAPYEQYF.

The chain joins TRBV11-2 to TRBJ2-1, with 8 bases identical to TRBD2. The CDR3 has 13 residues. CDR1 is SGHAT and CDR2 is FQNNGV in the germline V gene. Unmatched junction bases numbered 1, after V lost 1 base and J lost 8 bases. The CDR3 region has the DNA TGTGCCAGCAGCTTAGCGGGGGGGTATGAGCAGTTCTTC. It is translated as CASSLAGGYEQFF.

CDR3 DNA sequence: TGTGCCAGCAGCTCGCCGACTGGTTTAGAAGGCTACACCTTC. This sequence encodes CASSSPTGLEGYTF. The V gene is TRBV9, the J gene TRBJ1-2; no definite D call. The CDR3 consists of 14 residues. The germline V gene encodes CDR1 SGDLS and CDR2 YYNGEE. V was pared by 4 bases and J by 8 bases, with 18 bases between.

Here the CDR3 reads CASSLIEGNTDTQYF. The CDR3 region has the DNA TGTGCCAGCAGCTTAATTGAAGGGAACACAGATACGCAGTATTTT. This chain connects TRBV9 to TRBJ2-3, with no clear D. Germline-derived CDR1 and CDR2 are SGDLS and YYNGEE. The length of the CDR3 is 15 residues. V was pared by 4 bases and J by 2 bases, with 14 bases between.

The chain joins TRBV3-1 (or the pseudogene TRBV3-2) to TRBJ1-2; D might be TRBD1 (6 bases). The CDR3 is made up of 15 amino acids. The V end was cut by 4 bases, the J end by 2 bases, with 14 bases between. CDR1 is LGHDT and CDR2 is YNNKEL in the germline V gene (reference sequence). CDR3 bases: TGTGCCAGCAGCCTATCTGCGGGGGCCAACTATGGCTACACCTTC. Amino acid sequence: CASSLSAGANYGYTF.

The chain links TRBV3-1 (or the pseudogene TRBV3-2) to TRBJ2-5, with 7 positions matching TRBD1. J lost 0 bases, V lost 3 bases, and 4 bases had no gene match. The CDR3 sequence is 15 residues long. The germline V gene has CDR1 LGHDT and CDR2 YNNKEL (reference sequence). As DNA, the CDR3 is TGTGCCAGCAGCCAGCCAGGGGGAGACCAAGAGACCCAGTACTTC. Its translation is CASSQPGGDQETQYF.

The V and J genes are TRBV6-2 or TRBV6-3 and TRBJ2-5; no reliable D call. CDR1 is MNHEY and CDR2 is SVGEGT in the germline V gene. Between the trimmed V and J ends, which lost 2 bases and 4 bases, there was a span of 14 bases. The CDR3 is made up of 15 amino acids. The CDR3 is CASSYPGLPVETQYF. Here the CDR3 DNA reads TGTGCCAGCAGTTACCCCGGGCTACCGGTAGAGACCCAGTACTTC.

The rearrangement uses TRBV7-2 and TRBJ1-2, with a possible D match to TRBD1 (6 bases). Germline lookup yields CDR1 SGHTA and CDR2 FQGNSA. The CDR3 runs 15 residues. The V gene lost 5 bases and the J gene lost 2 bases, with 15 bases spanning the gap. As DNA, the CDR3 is TGTGCCAGCAGCCCGACCGGGGGGCGAAACTATGGCTACACCTTC. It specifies CASSPTGGRNYGYTF. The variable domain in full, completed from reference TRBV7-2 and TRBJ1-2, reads GAGVSQSPSNKVTEKGKDVELRCDPISGHTALYWYRQSLGQGLEFLIYFQGNSAPDKSGLPSDRFSAERTGGSVSTLTIQRTQQEDSAVYLCASSPTGGRNYGYTFGSGTRLTVV.

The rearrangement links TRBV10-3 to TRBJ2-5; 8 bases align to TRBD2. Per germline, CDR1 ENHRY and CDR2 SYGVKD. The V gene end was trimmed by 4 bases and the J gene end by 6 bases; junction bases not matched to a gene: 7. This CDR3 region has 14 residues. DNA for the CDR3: TGTGCCATCAGTGGGTCGGCGGGAGGAAAGACCCAGTACTTC. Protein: CAISGSAGGKTQYF.

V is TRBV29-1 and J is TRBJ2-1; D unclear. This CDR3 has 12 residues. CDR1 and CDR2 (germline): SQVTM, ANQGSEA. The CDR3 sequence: CSTALTHNEQFF. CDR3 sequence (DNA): TGCAGTACTGCTCTGACACACAATGAGCAGTTCTTC.

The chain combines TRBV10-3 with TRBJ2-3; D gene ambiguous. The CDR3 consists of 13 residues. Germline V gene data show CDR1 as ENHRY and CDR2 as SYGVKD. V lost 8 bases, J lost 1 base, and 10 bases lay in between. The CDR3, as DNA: TGTGCCATCTTGCAGGATCGCACAGATACGCAGTATTTT. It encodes CAILQDRTDTQYF.

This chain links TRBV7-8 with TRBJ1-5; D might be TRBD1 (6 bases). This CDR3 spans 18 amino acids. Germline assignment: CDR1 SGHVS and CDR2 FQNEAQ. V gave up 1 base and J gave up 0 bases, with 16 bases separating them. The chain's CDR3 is CASSLGVDRVNSNQPQHF. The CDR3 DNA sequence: TGTGCCAGCAGCTTAGGGGTGGACAGAGTTAATAGCAATCAGCCCCAGCATTTT.

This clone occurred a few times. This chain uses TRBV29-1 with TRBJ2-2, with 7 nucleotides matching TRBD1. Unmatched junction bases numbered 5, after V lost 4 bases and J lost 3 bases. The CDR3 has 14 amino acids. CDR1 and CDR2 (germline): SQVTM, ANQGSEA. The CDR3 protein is CSVVPGGYTGELFF. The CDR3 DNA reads TGCAGCGTTGTGCCAGGGGGATACACCGGGGAGCTGTTTTTT.

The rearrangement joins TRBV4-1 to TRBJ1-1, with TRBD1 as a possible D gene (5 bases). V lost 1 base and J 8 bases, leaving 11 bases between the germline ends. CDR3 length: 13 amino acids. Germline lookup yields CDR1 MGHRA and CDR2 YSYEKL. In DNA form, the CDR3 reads TGCGCCAGCAGCCAAGGGGGCATGCGGGAAGCTTTCTTT. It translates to CASSQGGMREAFF.

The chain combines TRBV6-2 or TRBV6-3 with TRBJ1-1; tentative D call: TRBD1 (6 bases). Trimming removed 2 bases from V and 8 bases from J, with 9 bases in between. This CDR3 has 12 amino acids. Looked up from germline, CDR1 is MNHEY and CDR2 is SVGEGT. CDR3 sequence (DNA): TGTGCCAGCAGTTACCAGGACAGCGAAGCTTTCTTT. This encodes CASSYQDSEAFF.

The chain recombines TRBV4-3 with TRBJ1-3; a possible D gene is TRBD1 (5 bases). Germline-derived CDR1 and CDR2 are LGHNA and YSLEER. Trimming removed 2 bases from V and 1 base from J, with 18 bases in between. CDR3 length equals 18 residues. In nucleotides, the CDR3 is TGCGCCAGCAGCCAATATTCTGGGACCTCGCTGTCTGGAAACACCATATATTTT. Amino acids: CASSQYSGTSLSGNTIYF.

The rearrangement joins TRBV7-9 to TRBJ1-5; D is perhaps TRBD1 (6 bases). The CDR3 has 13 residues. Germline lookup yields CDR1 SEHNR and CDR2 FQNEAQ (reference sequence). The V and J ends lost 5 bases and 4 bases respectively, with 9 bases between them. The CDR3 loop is CASSDQGNQPQHF. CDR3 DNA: TGTGCCAGCAGCGACCAGGGGAATCAGCCCCAGCATTTT.

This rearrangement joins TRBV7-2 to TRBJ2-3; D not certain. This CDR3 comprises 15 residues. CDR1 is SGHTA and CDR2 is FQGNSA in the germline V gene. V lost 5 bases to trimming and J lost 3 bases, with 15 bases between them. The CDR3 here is CASSEQDGLTDTQYF. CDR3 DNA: TGTGCCAGCAGCGAGCAGGACGGCTTGACAGATACGCAGTATTTT.

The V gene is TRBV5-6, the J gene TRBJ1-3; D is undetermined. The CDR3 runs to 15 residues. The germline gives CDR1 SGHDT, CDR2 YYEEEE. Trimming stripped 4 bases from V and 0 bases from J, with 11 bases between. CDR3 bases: TGTGCCAGCAGCCGCAGGATCCTCTCTGGAAACACCATATATTTT. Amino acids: CASSRRILSGNTIYF.